These 24 T cell receptor beta chains originate from one sample sequenced in a study of CDR3 diversity in severe acne (dated by TCRdb to between 2018 and 2020). Library construction relied on PCR. Reads for this sample came from an Illumina HiSeq 2000. The public reads were run again by TCRdb, first through fastp at Q25 and then through MiXCR, and only productive beta chains were kept. CDR3 protein duplicates are merged, each entry listing the most common genes and DNA. The sample table holds over 100,000 distinct CDR3 sequences, of which around 56% were seen once. 12% of the sample is taken by the ten largest. The sample consisted of blood. Every receptor here comes from a male donor with acne.

V and J are TRBV10-2 and TRBJ1-5; unclear D gene. This CDR3 contains 13 residues. The germline gives CDR1 WSHSY, CDR2 SAAADI. The V end lost 10 bases, the J end lost 0 bases, and 10 bases lay between the germline ends. DNA of the CDR3: TGCGCCACCAGGAAGGATAGCAATCAGCCCCAGCATTTT. Translation gives CATRKDSNQPQHF.

This clonotype was seen ten or more times. The chain is built from TRBV6-1 and TRBJ2-7; D not resolved. This CDR3 comprises 15 residues. CDR1 is MNHNS, CDR2 SASEGT, per germline. Trimming pared 5 bases from V and 2 bases from J, leaving 16 bases between. The CDR3 reads CASSLLNFGTYEQYF. Here the CDR3 DNA reads TGTGCCAGCAGTCTACTCAATTTTGGGACCTACGAGCAGTACTTC.

This rearrangement joins TRBV29-1 to TRBJ1-1; D may be TRBD1 (5 bases). V lost 5 bases, J lost 0 bases, and 10 bases lay in between. CDR3 length: 13 residues. CDR1 is SQVTM, CDR2 ANQGSEA, per germline. CDR3 coding DNA: TGCAGCGTTTGGGACGGCTTGAACACTGAAGCTTTCTTT. This encodes CSVWDGLNTEAFF.

The chain links TRBV7-2 to TRBJ1-2; 10 bases are a match to TRBD1. V lost 9 bases, J lost 8 bases, and 6 bases stayed unmatched. This CDR3 contains 12 residues. In germline, CDR1 is SGHTA, CDR2 FQGNSA. CDR3 in DNA: TGTGCCAGGCCCGGACAGGGGGGCGGCTACACCTTC. Amino acids: CARPGQGGGYTF. Looking up the rest from reference TRBV7-2 and TRBJ1-2 gives the full variable domain: GAGVSQSPSNKVTEKGKDVELRCDPISGHTALYWYRQSLGQGLEFLIYFQGNSAPDKSGLPSDRFSAERTGGSVSTLTIQRTQQEDSAVYLCARPGQGGGYTFGSGTRLTVV.

The chain links TRBV25-1 to TRBJ1-1; the match to TRBD1 covers 8 bases. Trimming cost V 6 bases and J 9 bases; bases outside gene matches: 21. The CDR3 is 17 residues long. Germline V CDR1 and CDR2: MGHDK, SYGVNS. The CDR3 DNA is TGTGCCAGCAGCCAAAACCTCTGGGGCCGGACAGGGCCTCAAGCTTTCTTT. Its protein is CASSQNLWGRTGPQAFF.

This clonotype has just one count. CDR3: CASSRNRLGRETQYF. CDR3 in DNA: TGTGCCAGCAGTCGAAACCGACTCGGGAGAGAGACCCAGTACTTC. The chain carries TRBV25-1 and TRBJ2-5; a weak D match, TRBD2 (6 bases). The CDR3 runs 15 residues. Looked up from germline, CDR1 is MGHDK and CDR2 is SYGVNS. The V and J ends lost 5 bases and 4 bases respectively, with 17 bases between them.

This clonotype was observed a handful of times. The chain is built from TRBV7-8 and TRBJ2-2, with 8 positions matching TRBD1. The CDR3 contains 14 residues. V was clipped by 5 bases and J by 6 bases; unmatched bases: 5. Germline V gives CDR1 SGHVS, CDR2 FQNEAQ. The CDR3 sequence is CASSRTGLAGELFF. CDR3 coding DNA: TGTGCCAGCAGCCGGACAGGGTTGGCCGGGGAGCTGTTTTTT.

The chain recombines TRBV24-1 with TRBJ2-7, with D possibly TRBD2 on 5 matching bases. Germline V lookup: CDR1 KGHDR, CDR2 SFDVKD. CDR3 length: 11 residues. V was shortened by 9 bases and J by 5 bases, with 10 bases between the two germline ends. The CDR3 loop reads CATGENNEQYF. CDR3 bases: TGTGCCACCGGGGAGAACAACGAGCAGTACTTC.

The V gene is TRBV7-2, the J gene TRBJ2-5, with 8 bases aligning to TRBD1. Germline V gene sequence: CDR1 SGHTA, CDR2 FQGNSA. This CDR3 has 14 amino acids. The junction had 4 bases not matched to a gene; V was cut back by 5 bases and J by 2 bases. The CDR3 DNA is TGTGCCAGCAGCGACTGGACAGGGCAAGAGACCCAGTACTTC. This codes for CASSDWTGQETQYF.

The rearrangement joins TRBV6-9 to TRBJ1-4; unclear D gene. V shed 6 bases and J shed 8 bases, with 10 bases lying between them. The germline V gene encodes CDR1 MNHGY and CDR2 SVAAGI. The CDR3 runs to 12 residues. The CDR3 protein is CASRSEGEKLFF. The CDR3 bases are TGTGCCAGCAGGTCGGAGGGCGAAAAACTGTTTTTT.

In its sample, this clonotype was seen once. This chain joins TRBV29-1 and TRBJ2-7; D tentatively fits TRBD1 or TRBD2 (5 bases each). V was cut by 4 bases and J by 6 bases, with 10 bases left in between. The V gene's germline CDR1 is SQVTM and CDR2 ANQGSEA. The CDR3 loop spans 11 amino acids. The CDR3, as DNA: TGCAGCGTTGTGAAGGGACCCGAGCAGTACTTC. The encoded protein is CSVVKGPEQYF.

The gene calls are TRBV2 and TRBJ1-5; D is possibly TRBD1 (6 bases). V was trimmed by 3 bases and J by 2 bases, leaving 14 bases between them. CDR1 is SNHLY, CDR2 FYNNEI, per germline. This CDR3 contains 16 residues. The chain's CDR3 is CASSDTGFDGNQPQHF. CDR3 DNA sequence: TGTGCCAGCAGTGACACAGGGTTCGATGGCAATCAGCCCCAGCATTTT.

Many counts were recorded for this clonotype. The chain couples TRBV5-4 to TRBJ2-7; D possibly uses TRBD1 or TRBD2 (5 bases each). The CDR3 covers 16 residues. Trimming cost V 3 bases and J 0 bases, with 16 bases left between them. The germline V gene has CDR1 SGHNT and CDR2 YYREEE (reference sequence). The CDR3 nucleotides read TGTGCCAGCAGCTCCAACCTGGCAGGGAGCTCCTACGAGCAGTACTTC. Translation: CASSSNLAGSSYEQYF.

The gene calls are TRBV10-2 and TRBJ1-2, with D tentatively TRBD1 (5 bases). Trimming cost V 2 bases and J 4 bases, with 14 bases left between them. This CDR3 is built from 15 residues. Germline CDR1 and CDR2: WSHSY and SAAADI. This CDR3 is CASSEVAGSSYGYTF. As DNA, the CDR3 is TGCGCCAGCAGTGAGGTGGCAGGGAGTTCCTATGGCTACACCTTC.

There are a few counts of this clonotype. The rearrangement links TRBV10-3 to TRBJ1-3; maybe TRBD1 (6 bases). CDR1 is ENHRY and CDR2 is SYGVKD in the germline V gene. V shed 8 bases and J shed 3 bases, with 11 bases lying between them. This CDR3 region has 13 residues. CDR3 coding DNA: TGTGCCATCGGCACAGGGAGTGGAAACACCATATATTTT. It translates to CAIGTGSGNTIYF.

In the case of this clonotype: Since a much larger clone is just one base distant, this may be a read error. The chain has TRBV5-1 and TRBJ2-2; D not resolved. This CDR3 is 16 amino acids long. V lost 4 bases and J 5 bases, leaving 18 bases between the germline ends. The germline V gene encodes CDR1 SGHRS and CDR2 YFSETQ. CDR3 bases: TGCGCCAGCAGCCCACAGTCCAATCCCTTTACCGGGGAGCTGTTTTTT. Its protein is CASSPQSNPFTGELFF.

The chain uses TRBV25-1 and TRBJ1-1; D ambiguous. Trimming removed 5 bases from V and 0 bases from J, with 25 bases in between. The germline V gene has CDR1 MGHDK and CDR2 SYGVNS. The CDR3 has 19 amino acids. CDR3 sequence: CASSLPVNAALHMNTEAFF. CDR3 bases: TGTGCCAGCAGTTTACCGGTTAACGCGGCTTTGCATATGAACACTGAAGCTTTCTTT.

V and J are TRBV24-1 and TRBJ2-3, with 7 bases that match TRBD1. In germline, CDR1 is KGHDR, CDR2 SFDVKD. The CDR3 runs 13 residues. The junction had 7 bases not matched to a gene; V was cut back by 11 bases and J by 3 bases. The CDR3 region is CAITTGLTDTQYF. Written as DNA, the CDR3 is TGTGCCATCACGACAGGGCTGACAGATACGCAGTATTTT.

Note on this clonotype: At one boundary the junction diverges from the germline segment, which might be a read error. V is TRBV27 and J is TRBJ2-1, with a tentative D call TRBD2 (6 bases). CDR1 is MNHEY and CDR2 is SMNVEV in the germline V gene (reference sequence). The CDR3 spans 11 residues. The CDR3 spells CASIDRGRQFF. CDR3 DNA: TGTGCCAGCATCGATCGGGGGAGACAGTTTTTC.

This clonotype appeared many times. The chain links TRBV7-8 to TRBJ1-2; D not resolved. V lost 4 bases to trimming and J lost 3 bases, with 9 bases between them. CDR1 is SGHVS, CDR2 FQNEAQ, per germline. The CDR3 covers 13 residues. As DNA, the CDR3 is TGTGCCAGCAGCTACGATAGATACTATGGCTACACCTTC. Protein product: CASSYDRYYGYTF.

This clonotype was counted ten times or more. V gene TRBV24-1 combines with J gene TRBJ2-3; no firm D call. This CDR3 spans 13 amino acids. The V end lost 3 bases, the J end lost 4 bases, and 7 bases lay between the germline ends. From germline, CDR1 is KGHDR and CDR2 SFDVKD. The CDR3 reads CATSDTQADTQYF. In DNA form, the CDR3 reads TGTGCCACCAGTGATACTCAAGCAGATACGCAGTATTTT.

The rearrangement joins TRBV25-1 to TRBJ2-7; 9 bases align to TRBD2. Germline CDR1 MGHDK, CDR2 SYGVNS. J gave up 0 bases and V 8 bases, and 8 bases lay outside the gene matches. The CDR3 is 15 residues long. The CDR3, as DNA: TGTGCCAGCTCCTTTGCGGGAGGGAGCTCCTACGAGCAGTACTTC. Residues: CASSFAGGSSYEQYF.

This clonotype was seen repeatedly, ten times or more. The V gene is TRBV28, the J gene TRBJ2-7, with a weak D call TRBD2 (5 bases). CDR3 length equals 15 residues. V was pared by 2 bases and J by 3 bases, with 14 bases between. Germline-derived CDR1 and CDR2 are MDHEN and SYDVKM. DNA for the CDR3: TGTGCCAGCAGTTTAATGGGAGTTGGGTTCTACGAGCAGTACTTC. Amino acids: CASSLMGVGFYEQYF.

The chain joins TRBV9 to TRBJ2-7; 11 nucleotides line up with TRBD2. With V trimmed by 4 bases and J by 0 bases, 0 bases remained unmatched. In germline, CDR1 is SGDLS, CDR2 YYNGEE. CDR3 size: 14 residues. The CDR3 nucleotides are TGTGCCAGCAGCACTAGCGGGGGCTCCTACGAGCAGTACTTC. Its protein product is CASSTSGGSYEQYF.